Listed below are T cell receptor beta chains from one sample, sequenced in a study of shared clonotypes between healthy human individuals. Data came from immunoSEQ multiplex PCR; TCRdb stores just in-frame clones and leaves some out. The sample has about 2.4 million clones; 85% to 95% are singletons. The sample taken for sequencing was naive CD4+ T cells sorted from blood. The source is a man aged 18 to 30 in good health. The CDR3 runs from the conserved cysteine through the conserved F or W. D genes are given only for firm matches. Only part of the rows carry a size: once, few, many, or a class if the clone is expanded.

clone size: -
J gene: TRBJ1-6
D gene: -
V gene: TRBV15
CDR3 DNA: TGTGCCACCAGCCCTACGAGACTCCGGGACCATTCACCCCTCCACTTT
CDR3 protein: CATSPTRLRDHSPLHF

clone size: once
J gene: TRBJ1-1
D gene: TRBD1
V gene: TRBV5-1
CDR3 DNA: TGCGCCAGCAGCCCCGGGACAGGTCCGGAAACTGAAGCTTTCTTT
CDR3 protein: CASSPGTGPETEAFF

clone size: -
J gene: TRBJ1-6
D gene: -
V gene: TRBV5-1
CDR3 DNA: TGCGCCAGCAGGTGGACGTACGAGAATTCACCCCTCCACTTT
CDR3 protein: CASRWTYENSPLHF

clone size: -
J gene: TRBJ1-3
D gene: TRBD1
V gene: TRBV27
CDR3 DNA: TGTGCCAGCAGTTTGGAAAGGGGGCCTGGAAACACCATATATTTT
CDR3 protein: CASSLERGPGNTIYF

clone size: -
J gene: TRBJ1-2
D gene: -
V gene: TRBV28
CDR3 DNA: TGTGCCAGCAACGCCCTTCTGGACCTCCGGAGTGGGTCTGGCTACACCTTC
CDR3 protein: CASNALLDLRSGSGYTF

clone size: -
J gene: TRBJ2-1
D gene: -
V gene: TRBV7-2
CDR3 DNA: TGTGCCAGCAGCTTAGACTTGTATGAGCAGTTCTTC
CDR3 protein: CASSLDLYEQFF

clone size: -
J gene: TRBJ1-6
D gene: -
V gene: TRBV7-9
CDR3 DNA: TGTGCCAGCAGCCCCCCCGGGACCACCTCTTCACCCCTCCACTTT
CDR3 protein: CASSPPGTTSSPLHF

clone size: -
J gene: TRBJ2-1
D gene: -
V gene: TRBV27
CDR3 DNA: TGTGCCAGCAGTTTAGGCCTTCAGGGTAAGCCCTACAATGAGCAGTTCTTC
CDR3 protein: CASSLGLQGKPYNEQFF

clone size: -
J gene: TRBJ2-6
D gene: TRBD1
V gene: TRBV18
CDR3 DNA: TGTGCCAGCTCACCAAGCCCAACAGGGGTCGGGGCCAACGTCCTGACTTTC
CDR3 protein: CASSPSPTGVGANVLTF

clone size: -
J gene: TRBJ2-5
D gene: TRBD2
V gene: TRBV6-1
CDR3 DNA: TGTGCCAGCAGTGCAAGGGAGCCGGGACTAGCTGAAGAGACCCAGTACTTC
CDR3 protein: CASSAREPGLAEETQYF

clone size: once
J gene: TRBJ2-7
D gene: TRBD1
V gene: TRBV18
CDR3 DNA: TGTGCCAGCTCACCGGCCGGGACAGGAACCTACGAGCAGTACTTC
CDR3 protein: CASSPAGTGTYEQYF

clone size: -
J gene: TRBJ1-6
D gene: -
V gene: TRBV5-1
CDR3 DNA: TGCGCCAGCAGCCTGGGGGGAGTCAGTAATTCACCCCTCCACTTT
CDR3 protein: CASSLGGVSNSPLHF

clone size: -
J gene: TRBJ2-3
D gene: -
V gene: TRBV6-5
CDR3 DNA: TGTGCCAGCAGCAGAGGGGGGGATACGCAGTATTTT
CDR3 protein: CASSRGGDTQYF

clone size: -
J gene: TRBJ1-1
D gene: -
V gene: TRBV2
CDR3 DNA: TGTGCCAGCAGTGAAGCGAGGGGGGGGAACACTGAAGCTTTCTTT
CDR3 protein: CASSEARGGNTEAFF

clone size: -
J gene: TRBJ2-2
D gene: TRBD2
V gene: TRBV27
CDR3 DNA: TGTGCCAGCAAAAAGAGCGGGGCGAACACCGGGGAGCTGTTTTTT
CDR3 protein: CASKKSGANTGELFF

clone size: -
J gene: TRBJ1-1
D gene: -
V gene: TRBV30
CDR3 DNA: TGTGCCTGGAGTGTTGGGGGCCCGGGAGCTTTCTTT
CDR3 protein: CAWSVGGPGAFF

clone size: -
J gene: TRBJ2-5
D gene: -
V gene: TRBV11-3
CDR3 DNA: TGTGCCAGCAGCTTAACCAACAGGGAGACCCAGTACTTC
CDR3 protein: CASSLTNRETQYF

clone size: few
J gene: TRBJ1-4
D gene: -
V gene: TRBV11-2
CDR3 DNA: TGTGCCAGCACCCGGTATAGCGAGAATGAAAAACTGTTTTTT
CDR3 protein: CASTRYSENEKLFF

clone size: -
J gene: TRBJ1-5
D gene: TRBD1
V gene: TRBV2
CDR3 DNA: TGTGCCAGCAGGGGGACAGGAGAAAATCAGCCCCAGCATTTT
CDR3 protein: CASRGTGENQPQHF

clone size: -
J gene: TRBJ2-2
D gene: TRBD1
V gene: TRBV7-3
CDR3 DNA: TGTGCCAGCAGCATGGGGACAGGGAAGAACACCGGGGAGCTGTTTTTT
CDR3 protein: CASSMGTGKNTGELFF

clone size: -
J gene: TRBJ1-6
D gene: -
V gene: TRBV7-9
CDR3 DNA: TGTGCCAGCAGCACCAGGGGTACCTCCCATAATTCACCCCTCCACTTT
CDR3 protein: CASSTRGTSHNSPLHF

clone size: -
J gene: TRBJ1-5
D gene: TRBD1
V gene: TRBV5-5
CDR3 DNA: TGTGCCAGCAGCTTGGACGGACAGGGGAAGGGTCAGCCCCAGCATTTT
CDR3 protein: CASSLDGQGKGQPQHF

clone size: -
J gene: TRBJ2-7
D gene: TRBD1
V gene: TRBV5-1
CDR3 DNA: TGCGCCAGCAGCTCTCCGGGACAGGGAGGCGAGCAGTACTTC
CDR3 protein: CASSSPGQGGEQYF

clone size: once
J gene: TRBJ1-2
D gene: -
V gene: TRBV30
CDR3 DNA: TGTGCCTGGAGCCGACTCCCAGCTAACTATGGCTACACCTTC
CDR3 protein: CAWSRLPANYGYTF

clone size: once
J gene: TRBJ1-2
D gene: -
V gene: TRBV7-9
CDR3 DNA: TGTGCCAGCAGCTTCCCGGGGACGGCTAACTATGGCTACACCTTC
CDR3 protein: CASSFPGTANYGYTF

clone size: -
J gene: TRBJ2-1
D gene: -
V gene: TRBV29-1
CDR3 DNA: TGCAGCGTTTTGGGCAGGGGCCCACGGTACAATGAGCAGTTCTTC
CDR3 protein: CSVLGRGPRYNEQFF

clone size: -
J gene: TRBJ1-3
D gene: -
V gene: TRBV6-1
CDR3 DNA: TGTGCCAGCAGTCGGGGGTTTGAAAACACCATATATTTT
CDR3 protein: CASSRGFENTIYF

clone size: -
J gene: TRBJ1-6
D gene: -
V gene: TRBV20-1
CDR3 DNA: TGCAGTGCTAGTCAGGATTCACCCCTCCACTTT
CDR3 protein: CSASQDSPLHF

clone size: few
J gene: TRBJ1-1
D gene: -
V gene: TRBV10-1
CDR3 DNA: TGCGCCAGCAGTGAGCAGGGCATCGGGGTTTCTGAAGCTTTCTTT
CDR3 protein: CASSEQGIGVSEAFF

clone size: -
J gene: TRBJ1-1
D gene: TRBD1
V gene: TRBV6-5
CDR3 DNA: TGTGCCAGCAGTTACTCGACAGGGGATGAAGCTTTCTTT
CDR3 protein: CASSYSTGDEAFF

clone size: -
J gene: TRBJ2-7
D gene: TRBD2
V gene: TRBV6-1
CDR3 DNA: TGTGCCAGCAGTGAAGGGACTAGCGGGAGAGTCTACGAGCAGTACTTC
CDR3 protein: CASSEGTSGRVYEQYF

clone size: -
J gene: TRBJ1-2
D gene: -
V gene: TRBV30
CDR3 DNA: TGTGCCTGGAGTGATGAGGTATCTACCTATGGCTACACCTTC
CDR3 protein: CAWSDEVSTYGYTF

clone size: -
J gene: TRBJ2-3
D gene: -
V gene: TRBV5-1
CDR3 DNA: TGCGCCAGCAGCTTGGGGCGCGGGATAGATACGCAGTATTTT
CDR3 protein: CASSLGRGIDTQYF

clone size: -
J gene: TRBJ2-1
D gene: TRBD2
V gene: TRBV30
CDR3 DNA: TGTGCCTGGAGGATAGCGGGAGGCTCCTACAATGAGCAGTTCTTC
CDR3 protein: CAWRIAGGSYNEQFF

clone size: -
J gene: TRBJ2-1
D gene: -
V gene: TRBV27
CDR3 DNA: TGTGCCAGCAGTTTAGAGAGACGACGGAATGAGCAGTTCTTC
CDR3 protein: CASSLERRRNEQFF

clone size: -
J gene: TRBJ2-1
D gene: TRBD1
V gene: TRBV7-9
CDR3 DNA: TGTGCCAGCAGCTTCCCGGGACAGGGGCACTACAATGAGCAGTTCTTC
CDR3 protein: CASSFPGQGHYNEQFF

clone size: -
J gene: TRBJ2-7
D gene: TRBD1
V gene: TRBV2
CDR3 DNA: TGTGCCAGCAGTGCCGGGACAGGGGGTTCCTACGAGCAGTACTTC
CDR3 protein: CASSAGTGGSYEQYF

clone size: -
J gene: TRBJ1-1
D gene: TRBD1
V gene: TRBV6-5
CDR3 DNA: TGTGCCAGCAGAAGGACAGGGATGAACACTGAAGCTTTCTTT
CDR3 protein: CASRRTGMNTEAFF

clone size: -
J gene: TRBJ1-4
D gene: -
V gene: TRBV16
CDR3 DNA: TGTGCCAGCAGCCCCCCGGGGGGGGAAGAAAAACTGTTTTTT
CDR3 protein: CASSPPGGEEKLFF

clone size: -
J gene: TRBJ2-3
D gene: -
V gene: TRBV5-8
CDR3 DNA: TGTGCCAGCAGCTTGGGGCGGCCCAGGGTGGTCACAGATACGCAGTATTTT
CDR3 protein: CASSLGRPRVVTDTQYF

clone size: -
J gene: TRBJ1-3
D gene: -
V gene: TRBV30
CDR3 DNA: TGTGCCTGGAGTGTACGAAGGAGCTCTGGAAACACCATATATTTT
CDR3 protein: CAWSVRRSSGNTIYF

clone size: -
J gene: TRBJ2-5
D gene: TRBD1
V gene: TRBV4-1
CDR3 DNA: TGCGCCAGCAGCACCGGGACAGCCCGAGAGACCCAGTACTTC
CDR3 protein: CASSTGTARETQYF

clone size: once
J gene: TRBJ2-7
D gene: TRBD2
V gene: TRBV18
CDR3 DNA: TGTGCCAGCTCACCACCGGGACGGGAGGGCCTCGAGCAGTACTTC
CDR3 protein: CASSPPGREGLEQYF

clone size: -
J gene: TRBJ2-5
D gene: -
V gene: TRBV6-6
CDR3 DNA: TGTGCCAGCAATATTGACGGGACCCAAAAGACCCAGTACTTC
CDR3 protein: CASNIDGTQKTQYF

clone size: -
J gene: TRBJ2-7
D gene: -
V gene: TRBV18
CDR3 DNA: TGTGCCAGCTCACCACCGACGGGGATCGAGCAGTACTTC
CDR3 protein: CASSPPTGIEQYF

clone size: -
J gene: TRBJ1-1
D gene: -
V gene: TRBV7-3
CDR3 DNA: TGTGCCAGCAGCTTCGGCAGTGATTCCACTGAAGCTTTCTTT
CDR3 protein: CASSFGSDSTEAFF